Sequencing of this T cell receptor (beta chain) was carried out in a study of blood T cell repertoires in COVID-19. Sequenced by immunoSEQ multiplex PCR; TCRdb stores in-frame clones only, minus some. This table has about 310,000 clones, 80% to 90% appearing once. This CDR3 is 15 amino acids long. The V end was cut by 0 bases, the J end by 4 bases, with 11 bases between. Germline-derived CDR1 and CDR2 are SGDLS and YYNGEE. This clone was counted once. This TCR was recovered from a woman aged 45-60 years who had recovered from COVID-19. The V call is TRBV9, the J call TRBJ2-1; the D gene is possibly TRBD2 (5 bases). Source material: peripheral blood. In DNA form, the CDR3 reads TGTGCCAGCAGCGTAGGAGTAGCGATATACAATGAGCAGTTCTTC. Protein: CASSVGVAIYNEQFF.